This TCR beta chain came from a study of response to subunit inactivated influenza vaccine. With respect to this clonotype: Its antigen remains unknown.

A single record per CDR3 protein comes from TCRdb applying MiXCR to the RT-PCR reads. The sample holds about 780,000 distinct CDR3 sequences, 18% seen once. The CDR3 has 15 amino acids. Germline CDR1 and CDR2: DFQATT and SNEGSKA (reference sequence). Trimming stripped 5 bases from V and 8 bases from J, with 22 bases between. Study outcomes and limitations: There was a suggestion from the authors that each seasonal influenza vaccination recruits few new T cells.

The TCR sequence derives from a man aged 45-65 years who received an inactivated influenza vaccine. This material consisted of PBMCs from blood, taken 5 days after vaccination. The chain recombines TRBV20-1 with TRBJ2-1, with D possibly matching TRBD2 (6 bases). CDR3 bases: TGCAGTGCTTCCAGACTAGAGGGGTTGGGGGATGAGCAGTTCTTC. Protein product: CSASRLEGLGDEQFF.